This TCR beta chain was recovered during a study of blood T cell repertoires in COVID-19. Sequencing used immunoSEQ multiplex PCR; TCRdb keeps in-frame clones, though not all of them. The sample contains tens of thousands of clones, about 86% of which appear only once. With 2 bases removed from V and 4 bases from J, the gap between germline ends came to 9 bases. Germline V gene lookup returns CDR1 SGHRS and CDR2 YFSETQ. The CDR3 runs 13 residues. The clonotype was recovered from a man aged 65-85 years with acute or convalescent COVID-19. Source material: peripheral blood. This chain uses TRBV5-1 with TRBJ1-2, with D tentatively TRBD1 (5 bases). CDR3: CASSFGARYGYTF. The CDR3 DNA follows: TGCGCCAGCAGCTTTGGGGCCCGCTATGGCTACACCTTC.